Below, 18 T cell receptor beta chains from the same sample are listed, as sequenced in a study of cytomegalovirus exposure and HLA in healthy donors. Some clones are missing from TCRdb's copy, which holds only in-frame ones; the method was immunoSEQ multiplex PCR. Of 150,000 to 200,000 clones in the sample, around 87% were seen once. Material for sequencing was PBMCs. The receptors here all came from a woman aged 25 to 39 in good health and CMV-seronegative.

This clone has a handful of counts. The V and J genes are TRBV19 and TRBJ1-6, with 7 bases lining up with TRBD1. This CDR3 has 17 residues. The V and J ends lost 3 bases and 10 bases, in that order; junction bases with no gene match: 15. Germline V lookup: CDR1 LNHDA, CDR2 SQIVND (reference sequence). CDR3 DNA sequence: TGTGCCAGTAGTATCGTCGACGGAGGGGGCTCGGGATCACCCCTCCACTTT. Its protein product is CASSIVDGGGSGSPLHF.

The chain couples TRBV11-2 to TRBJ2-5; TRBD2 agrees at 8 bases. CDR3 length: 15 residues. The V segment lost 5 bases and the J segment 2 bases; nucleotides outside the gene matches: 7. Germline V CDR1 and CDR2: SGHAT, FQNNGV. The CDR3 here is CASSHRGGLQETQYF. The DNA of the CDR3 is TGTGCCAGCAGCCACCGCGGGGGGCTGCAAGAGACCCAGTACTTC.

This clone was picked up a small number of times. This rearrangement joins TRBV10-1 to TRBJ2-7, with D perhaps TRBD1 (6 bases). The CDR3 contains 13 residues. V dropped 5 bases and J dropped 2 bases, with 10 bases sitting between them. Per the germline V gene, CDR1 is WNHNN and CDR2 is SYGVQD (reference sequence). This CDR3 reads CASSLDRAYEQYF. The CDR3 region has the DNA TGCGCCAGCAGTCTGGACAGAGCCTACGAGCAGTACTTC.

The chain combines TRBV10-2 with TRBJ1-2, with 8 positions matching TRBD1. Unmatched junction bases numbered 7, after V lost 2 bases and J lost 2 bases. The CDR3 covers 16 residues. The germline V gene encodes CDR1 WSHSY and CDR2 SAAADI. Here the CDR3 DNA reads TGCGCCAGCAGTGAGGCTAACAGGGGGGGAAACTATGGCTACACCTTC. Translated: CASSEANRGGNYGYTF.

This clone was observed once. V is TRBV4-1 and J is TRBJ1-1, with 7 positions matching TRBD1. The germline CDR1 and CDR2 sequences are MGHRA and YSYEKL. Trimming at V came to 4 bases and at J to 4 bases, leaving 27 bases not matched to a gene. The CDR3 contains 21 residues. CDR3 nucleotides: TGCGCCAGCAGCCTACGAATAAACCACAGGGGTTGGGGTATTGTCCGCACTGAAGCTTTCTTT. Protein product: CASSLRINHRGWGIVRTEAFF.

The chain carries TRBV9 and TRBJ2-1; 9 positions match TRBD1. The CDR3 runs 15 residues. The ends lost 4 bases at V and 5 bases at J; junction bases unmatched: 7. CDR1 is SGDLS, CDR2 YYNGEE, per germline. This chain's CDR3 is CASSTRRTGDNEQFF. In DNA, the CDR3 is TGTGCCAGCAGCACCCGTAGGACAGGGGACAATGAGCAGTTCTTC. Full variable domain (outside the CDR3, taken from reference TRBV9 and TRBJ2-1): DSGVTQTPKHLITATGQRVTLRCSPRSGDLSVYWYQQSLDQGLQFLIQYYNGEERAKGNILERFSAQQFPDLHSELNLSSLELGDSALYFCASSTRRTGDNEQFFGPGTRLTVL.

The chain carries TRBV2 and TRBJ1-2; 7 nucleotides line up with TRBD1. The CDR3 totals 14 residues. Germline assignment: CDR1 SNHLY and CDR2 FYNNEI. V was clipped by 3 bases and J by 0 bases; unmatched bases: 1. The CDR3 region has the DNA TGTGCCAGCAGTGATCAGGGGGCTAACTATGGCTACACCTTC. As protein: CASSDQGANYGYTF.

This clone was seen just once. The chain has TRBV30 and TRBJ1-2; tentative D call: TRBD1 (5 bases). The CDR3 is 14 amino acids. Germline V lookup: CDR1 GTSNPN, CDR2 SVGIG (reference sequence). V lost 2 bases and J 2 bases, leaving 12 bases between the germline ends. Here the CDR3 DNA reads TGTGCCTGGAGTTTTACGACAGTCAACTATGGCTACACCTTC. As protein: CAWSFTTVNYGYTF.

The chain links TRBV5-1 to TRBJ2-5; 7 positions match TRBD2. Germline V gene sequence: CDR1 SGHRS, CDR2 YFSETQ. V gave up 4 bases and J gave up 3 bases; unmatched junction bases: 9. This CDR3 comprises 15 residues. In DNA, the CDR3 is TGCGCCAGCAGCCCGACAGCGGGGTATAAAGAGACCCAGTACTTC. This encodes CASSPTAGYKETQYF.

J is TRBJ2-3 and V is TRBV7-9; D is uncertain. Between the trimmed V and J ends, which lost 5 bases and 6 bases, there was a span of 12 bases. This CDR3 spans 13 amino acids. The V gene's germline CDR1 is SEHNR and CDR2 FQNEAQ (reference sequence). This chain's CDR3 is CASSRSFADTQYF. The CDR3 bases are TGTGCCAGCAGCCGATCTTTTGCGGATACGCAGTATTTT.

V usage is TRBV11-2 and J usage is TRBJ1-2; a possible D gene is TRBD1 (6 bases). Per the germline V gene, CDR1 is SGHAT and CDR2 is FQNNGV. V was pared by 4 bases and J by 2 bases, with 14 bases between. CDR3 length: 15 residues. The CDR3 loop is CASSSPLTGNYGYTF. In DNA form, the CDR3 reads TGTGCCAGCAGCTCACCCCTTACAGGGAACTATGGCTACACCTTC.

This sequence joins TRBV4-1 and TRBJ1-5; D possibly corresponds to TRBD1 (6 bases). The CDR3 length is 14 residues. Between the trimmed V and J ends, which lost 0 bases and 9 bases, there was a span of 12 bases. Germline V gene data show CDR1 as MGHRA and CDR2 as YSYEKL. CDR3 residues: CASSQDESDRPQHF. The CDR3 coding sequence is TGCGCCAGCAGCCAAGATGAATCGGACAGGCCCCAGCATTTT.

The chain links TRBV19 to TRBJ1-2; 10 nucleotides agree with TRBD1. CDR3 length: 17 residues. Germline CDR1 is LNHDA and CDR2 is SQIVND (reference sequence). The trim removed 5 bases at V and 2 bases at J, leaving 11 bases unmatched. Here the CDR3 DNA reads TGTGCCAGTAGTCGGGGACAGGGGAGGAGTGGAAACTATGGCTACACCTTC. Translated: CASSRGQGRSGNYGYTF. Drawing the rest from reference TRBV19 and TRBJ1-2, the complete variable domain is DGGITQSPKYLFRKEGQNVTLSCEQNLNHDAMYWYRQDPGQGLRLIYYSQIVNDFQKGDIAEGYSVSREKKESFPLTVTSAQKNPTAFYLCASSRGQGRSGNYGYTFGSGTRLTVV.

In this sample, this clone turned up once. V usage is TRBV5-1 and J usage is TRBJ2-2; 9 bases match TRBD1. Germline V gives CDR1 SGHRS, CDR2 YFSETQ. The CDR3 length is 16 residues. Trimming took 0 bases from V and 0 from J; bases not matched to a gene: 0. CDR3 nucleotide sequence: TGCGCCAGCAGCTTGGGACAGGGGGCGAACACCGGGGAGCTGTTTTTT. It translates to CASSLGQGANTGELFF. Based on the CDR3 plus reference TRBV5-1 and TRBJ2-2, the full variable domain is KAGVTQTPRYLIKTRGQQVTLSCSPISGHRSVSWYQQTPGQGLQFLFEYFSETQRNKGNFPGRFSGRQFSNSRSEMNVSTLELGDSALYLCASSLGQGANTGELFFGEGSRLTVL.

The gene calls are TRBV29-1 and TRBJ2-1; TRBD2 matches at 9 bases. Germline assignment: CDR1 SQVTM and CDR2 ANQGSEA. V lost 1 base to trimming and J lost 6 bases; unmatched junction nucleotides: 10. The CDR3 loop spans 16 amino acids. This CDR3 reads CSVEVGGGAVVNEQFF. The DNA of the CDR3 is TGCAGCGTTGAAGTCGGCGGGGGGGCCGTTGTCAATGAGCAGTTCTTC.

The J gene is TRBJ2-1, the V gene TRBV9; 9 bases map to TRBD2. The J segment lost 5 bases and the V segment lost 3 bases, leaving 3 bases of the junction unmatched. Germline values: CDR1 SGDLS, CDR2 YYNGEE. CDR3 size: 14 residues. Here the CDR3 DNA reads TGTGCCAGCAGCGGTCGACTAGCGGACAATGAGCAGTTCTTC. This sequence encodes CASSGRLADNEQFF.

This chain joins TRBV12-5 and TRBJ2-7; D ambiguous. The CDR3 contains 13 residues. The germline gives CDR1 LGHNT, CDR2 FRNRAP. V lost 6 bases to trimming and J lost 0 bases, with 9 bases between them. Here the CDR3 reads CASGEDFSYEQYF. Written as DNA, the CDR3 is TGTGCTAGTGGCGAGGATTTCTCCTACGAGCAGTACTTC.

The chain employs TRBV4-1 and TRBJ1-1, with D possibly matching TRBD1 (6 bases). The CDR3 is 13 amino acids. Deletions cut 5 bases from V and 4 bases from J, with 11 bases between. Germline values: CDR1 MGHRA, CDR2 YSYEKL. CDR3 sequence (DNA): TGCGCCAGCAGCAACAGGGAGGGCACTGAAGCTTTCTTT. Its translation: CASSNREGTEAFF.